Below, 25 T cell receptor beta chains from the same sample are listed, as sequenced in a study of blood T cell repertoires in COVID-19. Measured with immunoSEQ multiplex PCR; TCRdb has only the in-frame clones, and not every one. The sample yields 200,000 to 250,000 clones, 75% to 85% seen once. The source material was peripheral blood. These receptors all come from a human donor in a cohort sampled during active COVID-19.

The chain joins TRBV7-9 to TRBJ2-7; D is perhaps TRBD2 (6 bases). The V end lost 3 bases, the J end lost 6 bases, and 12 bases lay between the germline ends. The CDR3 has 13 residues. Germline V gene sequence: CDR1 SEHNR, CDR2 FQNEAQ (reference sequence). CDR3 sequence: CASSLGGVSEQYF. As DNA, the CDR3 is TGTGCCAGCAGCTTGGGGGGTGTCTCCGAGCAGTACTTC.

The chain is built from TRBV6-5 and TRBJ1-1; 7 bases map to TRBD1. The CDR3 has 12 residues. Trimming cost V 5 bases and J 10 bases; bases outside gene matches: 7. Germline V gene data show CDR1 as MNHEY and CDR2 as SVGAGI. CDR3 DNA: TGTGCCAGCAGTACGGGGACAGCTGGAGCTTTCTTT. Its protein product is CASSTGTAGAFF.

The chain employs TRBV29-1 and TRBJ2-2; D remains unclear. Trimming cost V 4 bases and J 1 base, with 4 bases left between them. The germline V gene encodes CDR1 SQVTM and CDR2 ANQGSEA. There are 12 residues in the CDR3. The CDR3 DNA follows: TGCAGCGTTGGACAGAACACCGGGGAGCTGTTTTTT. Its translation is CSVGQNTGELFF.

This chain links TRBV5-1 with TRBJ2-7; D unresolved. The CDR3 has 15 residues. V lost 2 bases and J 7 bases, leaving 19 bases between the germline ends. Germline assignment: CDR1 SGHRS and CDR2 YFSETQ. CDR3 coding DNA: TGCGCCAGCAGCTTCGCCAGTACGGGTACTTATGAGCAGTACTTC. It encodes CASSFASTGTYEQYF.

The chain combines TRBV7-9 with TRBJ1-5, with 7 bases that match TRBD1. With 6 bases clipped from V and 1 base from J, the junction kept 3 bases outside the gene matches. CDR1 SEHNR and CDR2 FQNEAQ come from the germline V gene (reference sequence). CDR3 length: 14 amino acids. The CDR3 is CASRGTESNQPQHF. Written as DNA, the CDR3 is TGTGCCAGCAGAGGGACAGAGAGCAATCAGCCCCAGCATTTT.

The J gene is TRBJ1-2, the V gene TRBV19; 12 positions match TRBD1. Looked up from germline, CDR1 is LNHDA and CDR2 is SQIVND (reference sequence). The CDR3 contains 16 residues. J was trimmed by 4 bases and V by 6 bases; bases with no gene match: 9. This chain's CDR3 is CASRLAGQGALYGYTF. Here the CDR3 DNA reads TGTGCCAGTAGATTGGCGGGACAGGGGGCCCTCTATGGCTACACCTTC. Full variable domain (outside the CDR3, taken from reference TRBV19 and TRBJ1-2): DGGITQSPKYLFRKEGQNVTLSCEQNLNHDAMYWYRQDPGQGLRLIYYSQIVNDFQKGDIAEGYSVSREKKESFPLTVTSAQKNPTAFYLCASRLAGQGALYGYTFGSGTRLTVV.

In its sample, this clone was seen once. The chain joins TRBV18 to TRBJ2-5; D possibly corresponds to TRBD1 (6 bases). Trimming took off 3 bases at V and 3 bases at J, with 11 bases between the two ends. The CDR3 spans 14 residues. Germline CDR1 is KGHSH and CDR2 is LQKENI. CDR3: CASSPTQGKETQYF. The CDR3 DNA sequence: TGTGCCAGCTCACCTACACAGGGAAAAGAGACCCAGTACTTC. The variable domain in full, completed from reference TRBV18 and TRBJ2-5, reads NAGVMQNPRHLVRRRGQEARLRCSPMKGHSHVYWYRQLPEEGLKFMVYLQKENIIDESGMPKERFSAEFPKEGPSILRIQQVVRGDSAAYFCASSPTQGKETQYFGPGTRLLVL.

This clone was recorded a few times. The CDR3: CASAEQGSRYGYTF. For the CDR3, the DNA is TGCGCCAGCGCGGAACAGGGTAGTCGCTATGGCTACACCTTC. This chain uses TRBV10-2 with TRBJ1-2; D is perhaps TRBD1 (6 bases). CDR1 WSHSY and CDR2 SAAADI come from the germline V gene. V dropped 8 bases and J dropped 4 bases, with 17 bases sitting between them. CDR3 length: 14 amino acids.

The chain carries TRBV4-2 and TRBJ2-6; 7 nucleotides line up with TRBD1. CDR3 length: 17 residues. V dropped 0 bases and J dropped 2; count of bases not matched to a gene: 4. From germline, CDR1 is LGHNA and CDR2 YNFKEQ. CDR3 residues: CASSQDTGVAGANVLTF. CDR3 coding DNA: TGTGCCAGCAGCCAAGATACAGGGGTGGCTGGGGCCAACGTCCTGACTTTC.

V and J are TRBV6-5 and TRBJ1-1, with D maybe TRBD1 (6 bases). Germline V gene sequence: CDR1 MNHEY, CDR2 SVGAGI. This CDR3 is built from 16 residues. Trimming pared 2 bases from V and 1 base from J, leaving 14 bases between. In DNA, the CDR3 is TGTGCCAGCAGTTACGGCGAGGGGGGGTCGAACACTGAAGCTTTCTTT. Translated: CASSYGEGGSNTEAFF.

The chain links TRBV5-8 to TRBJ2-5, with a possible D match to TRBD2 (5 bases). V was pared by 4 bases and J by 1 base, with 8 bases between. The CDR3 consists of 13 residues. Germline CDR1 reads SGHTS; CDR2 reads YDEGEE. CDR3 amino acids: CASSPRGQETQYF. The CDR3 nucleotides read TGTGCCAGCAGCCCCCGGGGCCAAGAGACCCAGTACTTC.

The chain has TRBV4-3 and TRBJ2-6, with no clear D. The V and J ends lost 6 bases and 1 base respectively, with 4 bases between them. The CDR3 contains 13 residues. Germline V lookup: CDR1 LGHNA, CDR2 YSLEER. This chain's CDR3 is CASRRSGANVLTF. CDR3 nucleotide sequence: TGCGCCAGCAGGCGTTCTGGGGCCAACGTCCTGACTTTC.

The J gene is TRBJ2-7, the V gene TRBV4-1; the match to TRBD2 covers 11 bases. The V gene's germline CDR1 is MGHRA and CDR2 YSYEKL. CDR3 length: 15 amino acids. V shed 2 bases and J 3 bases; nucleotides not matched to a gene: 3. The CDR3 DNA sequence: TGCGCCAGCAGCCAAACTAGCGGGAGAGGCTACGAGCAGTACTTC. Translation gives CASSQTSGRGYEQYF.

The rearrangement links TRBV6-5 to TRBJ1-5; TRBD1 matches 8 bases. The V segment lost 6 bases and the J segment 5 bases; nucleotides outside the gene matches: 3. The CDR3 is 13 residues long. Germline V gene lookup returns CDR1 MNHEY and CDR2 SVGAGI. The CDR3 DNA is TGTGCCAGCAGGGAGACAGGGGATCAGCCCCAGCATTTT. Translated, it gives CASRETGDQPQHF.

The genes are TRBV7-9 and TRBJ1-4; D unclear. Germline V gene sequence: CDR1 SEHNR, CDR2 FQNEAQ (reference sequence). Trimming took off 6 bases at V and 4 bases at J, with 12 bases between the two ends. This CDR3 comprises 14 residues. The DNA for the CDR3 is TGTGCCAGCAGTTTGAGCGCGGATAATGAAAAACTGTTTTTT. Its translation is CASSLSADNEKLFF. The full variable domain, in which reference TRBV7-9 and TRBJ1-4 provide the parts outside the CDR3, is DTGVSQNPRHKITKRGQNVTFRCDPISEHNRLYWYRQTLGQGPEFLTYFQNEAQLEKSRLLSDRFSAERPKGSFSTLEIQRTEQGDSAMYLCASSLSADNEKLFFGSGTQLSVL.

This clone was seen repeatedly, ten times or more. This rearrangement joins TRBV11-2 to TRBJ1-2; D unresolved. There are 15 residues in the CDR3. V lost 0 bases, J lost 4 bases, and 12 bases lay in between. The germline gives CDR1 SGHAT, CDR2 FQNNGV. CDR3 DNA sequence: TGTGCCAGCAGCTTAGATTCTGGCGGTGGCTATGGCTACACCTTC. It encodes CASSLDSGGGYGYTF. The entire variable domain, with the rest obtained from reference TRBV11-2 and TRBJ1-2, is as follows: EAGVAQSPRYKIIEKRQSVAFWCNPISGHATLYWYQQILGQGPKLLIQFQNNGVVDDSQLPKDRFSAERLKGVDSTLKIQPAKLEDSAVYLCASSLDSGGGYGYTFGSGTRLTVV.

This chain joins TRBV5-1 and TRBJ2-2; 7 bases fit TRBD1. Per the germline V gene, CDR1 is SGHRS and CDR2 is YFSETQ. The CDR3 has 17 amino acids. V was pared by 4 bases and J by 0 bases, with 9 bases of the junction left unmatched. CDR3 nucleotides: TGCGCCAGCAGCCCACATCTCACAGGGGCGAACACCGGGGAGCTGTTTTTT. Amino acid sequence: CASSPHLTGANTGELFF. Based on the CDR3 plus reference TRBV5-1 and TRBJ2-2, the full variable domain is KAGVTQTPRYLIKTRGQQVTLSCSPISGHRSVSWYQQTPGQGLQFLFEYFSETQRNKGNFPGRFSGRQFSNSRSEMNVSTLELGDSALYLCASSPHLTGANTGELFFGEGSRLTVL.

The rearrangement uses TRBV15 and TRBJ1-3; possible D gene TRBD1, 6 bases. CDR1 is LNHNV and CDR2 is YYDKDF in the germline V gene (reference sequence). V was cut by 5 bases and J by 7 bases, with 12 bases left in between. The CDR3 runs 13 residues. The CDR3 coding sequence is TGTGCCACCAGCGGGGGACACTCTAACACCATATATTTT. Its protein is CATSGGHSNTIYF.

This chain connects TRBV4-1 to TRBJ2-7; TRBD2 is a possible D gene (6 bases). The germline CDR1 and CDR2 sequences are MGHRA and YSYEKL. Trimming cost V 4 bases and J 0 bases, with 16 bases left between them. The CDR3 is made up of 16 amino acids. CDR3 sequence (DNA): TGCGCCAGCAGCCCCGCCGGGCTAGCGTTCTCCTACGAGCAGTACTTC. Its translation: CASSPAGLAFSYEQYF.

The J gene is TRBJ2-1, the V gene TRBV6-5, with D perhaps TRBD1 (6 bases). Trimming shortened V by 2 bases and J by 6 bases, and 14 bases separated the two germline ends. Germline CDR1 and CDR2: MNHEY and SVGAGI. The length of the CDR3 is 15 residues. The CDR3 spells CASSYDRQGTNEQFF. The CDR3 region has the DNA TGTGCCAGCAGTTACGACCGTCAGGGGACCAATGAGCAGTTCTTC.

The rearrangement links TRBV11-3 to TRBJ2-1, with D possibly being TRBD1 (6 bases). There are 14 residues in the CDR3. V gave up 5 bases and J gave up 6 bases, with 14 bases separating them. From germline, CDR1 is SGHNT and CDR2 YENEEA. CDR3 sequence reads: CASSPRGAPNEQFF. CDR3 sequence (DNA): TGTGCCAGCAGCCCCAGGGGAGCTCCCAATGAGCAGTTCTTC.

The chain is built from TRBV29-1 and TRBJ2-4; a possible D gene is TRBD1 (7 bases). The CDR3 covers 17 residues. Trimming took off 5 bases at V and 0 bases at J, with 20 bases between the two ends. The germline CDR1 and CDR2 sequences are SQVTM and ANQGSEA. CDR3 in amino acids: CSVPPGPGGLAKNIQYF. In DNA, the CDR3 is TGCAGCGTTCCCCCAGGGCCAGGGGGGCTAGCCAAAAACATTCAGTACTTC.

V usage is TRBV20-1 and J usage is TRBJ2-7; D may be TRBD1 (6 bases). CDR3 length: 15 residues. The ends were cut back, 3 bases at V and 2 bases at J, with 17 bases in the middle. Looked up from germline, CDR1 is DFQATT and CDR2 is SNEGSKA (reference sequence). The CDR3 is CSASNRVQEAYEQYF. CDR3 nucleotides: TGCAGTGCTAGTAACAGGGTTCAGGAAGCCTACGAGCAGTACTTC.

This chain connects TRBV6-5 to TRBJ1-6, with TRBD1 matching over 8 bases. Germline CDR1 is MNHEY and CDR2 is SVGAGI. The length of the CDR3 is 15 residues. J lost 8 bases, V lost 1 base, and 4 bases had no gene match. The CDR3, as DNA: TGTGCCAGCAGTTACTTTGGACAGGGTGATTCACCCCTCCACTTT. Its protein product is CASSYFGQGDSPLHF.

The chain links TRBV20-1 to TRBJ1-6; D ambiguous. V dropped 3 bases and J dropped 5 bases, with 8 bases sitting between them. This CDR3 is built from 13 residues. CDR1 and CDR2 from the germline V gene are DFQATT and SNEGSKA (reference sequence). CDR3 loop: CSASRENNSPLHF. For the CDR3, the DNA is TGCAGTGCTAGTCGGGAGAATAATTCACCCCTCCACTTT.